The present TCR beta chain was sequenced within a study of vaccination and CD4 T cells after COVID-19. As for treatment: approximately 11-day PBMC culture with coronavirus spike peptide pools or control peptides (ViraFEST assay). Sequencing of DNA taken from cultured CD4+ T cells relied on the Oncomine TCR Beta short-read assay. TCRdb ran MiXCR on the PCR reads and lists one entry per CDR3 protein. The data hold 9,000 to 10,000 distinct CDR3 sequences, with roughly half observed a single time. Germline lookup yields CDR1 MNHEY and CDR2 SVGAGI. Losses at the gene ends were 0 bases for V and 1 base for J; bases not matched to a gene: 12. The CDR3 has 19 residues. As to this clonotype: Its antigen is currently unknown.

The specimen was CD4+ T cells from blood, cultured in vitro. This TCR was recovered from a human donor who had recovered from COVID-19. The V and J genes are TRBV6-5 and TRBJ1-1, with 9 bases lining up with TRBD1. The CDR3 spells CASSYSPGQGTLRNTEAFF. In nucleotides, the CDR3 is TGTGCCAGCAGTTACTCCCCGGGACAGGGAACGTTAAGGAACACTGAAGCTTTCTTT.